A single sample is the source of the 3 T cell receptor beta chains below, sequenced in a study of T cells in localized non-small cell lung cancer (dated by TCRdb to about 2020). The library relied on the immunoSEQ multiplex PCR assay. TCRdb obtained this table from immuneACCESS and retained in-frame rearrangements with V and J assigned. These tables miss some clones; where compared with another copy, unresolved V genes account for less than half of the shortfall, and the remainder is unexplained. Present in this sample are 70,000 to 100,000 clones, approximately 80% of which were seen just once. The biggest ten clones account for 8% to 10% of the sample. The sequencing here drew on peripheral blood, taken before any cancer treatment. The receptor source for this set is a female donor over 55 with stage I lung adenocarcinoma.

This clone was detected only once. The genes are TRBV27 and TRBJ1-1, with D perhaps TRBD1 (5 bases). Trimming pared 7 bases from V and 4 bases from J, leaving 16 bases between. The germline V gene has CDR1 MNHEY and CDR2 SMNVEV (reference sequence). The CDR3 has 14 amino acids. The CDR3 is CASKYLSGSTEAFF. CDR3 in DNA: TGTGCCAGCAAATATCTTTCAGGGAGCACTGAAGCTTTCTTT.

The chain links TRBV12-5 to TRBJ2-3; D not certain. This CDR3 has 13 residues. Germline CDR1 is LGHNT and CDR2 is FRNRAP. V shed 1 base and J shed 2 bases, with 4 bases lying between them. The CDR3 bases are TGTGCTAGTGGTTTGGGGGTCACAGATACGCAGTATTTT. Amino acids: CASGLGVTDTQYF.

The chain employs TRBV6-1 and TRBJ2-1, with 7 nucleotides matching TRBD1. The germline V gene encodes CDR1 MNHNS and CDR2 SASEGT. J gave up 3 bases and V 5 bases, and 7 bases lay outside the gene matches. CDR3 length equals 15 residues. This CDR3 is CASSSTGTVYNEQFF. The CDR3 DNA is TGTGCCAGCAGTTCTACCGGGACAGTCTACAATGAGCAGTTCTTC.